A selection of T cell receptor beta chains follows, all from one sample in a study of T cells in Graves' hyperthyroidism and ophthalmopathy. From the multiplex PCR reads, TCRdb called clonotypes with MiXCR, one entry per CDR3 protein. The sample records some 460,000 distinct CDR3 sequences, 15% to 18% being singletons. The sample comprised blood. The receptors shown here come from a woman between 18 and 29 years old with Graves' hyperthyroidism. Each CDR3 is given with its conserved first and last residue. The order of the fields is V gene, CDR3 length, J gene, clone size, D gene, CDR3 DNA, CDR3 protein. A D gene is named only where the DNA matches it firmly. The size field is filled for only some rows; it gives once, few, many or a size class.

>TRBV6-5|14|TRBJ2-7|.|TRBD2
TGTACCAGCAGTTGGACTAGCGGGAGCTACGAGCAGTACTTC
CTSSWTSGSYEQYF
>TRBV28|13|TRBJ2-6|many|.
TGTGCCAGCAGGCCTTGGGGGGCCAACGTCCTGACTTTC
CASRPWGANVLTF
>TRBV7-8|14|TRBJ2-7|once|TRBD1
TGTGCCAGCAGCCCCCGGGACAGGGATATCGAGCAGTACTTC
CASSPRDRDIEQYF
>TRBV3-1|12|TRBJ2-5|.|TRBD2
TGTGCCACCGAGGGACTAGGCGAGACCCAGTACTTC
CATEGLGETQYF
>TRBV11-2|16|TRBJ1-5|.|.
TGTGCCAGCAGCTTATCCGGGGGGGCGGGTGATCAGCCCCAGCATTTT
CASSLSGGAGDQPQHF
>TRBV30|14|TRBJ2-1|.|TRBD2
TGTGCCTGGAGTGTTCTAGCGGGATACAATGAGCAGTTCTTC
CAWSVLAGYNEQFF
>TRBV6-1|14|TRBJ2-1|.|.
TGTGCCAGCGCCACGCCTGGGGGGAACAATGAGCAGTTCTTC
CASATPGGNNEQFF
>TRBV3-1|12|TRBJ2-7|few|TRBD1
TGTGCCAGCAGCCGCCGACAGGGTCCGCAGTACTTC
CASSRRQGPQYF
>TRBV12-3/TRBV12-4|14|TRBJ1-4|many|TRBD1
TGTGCCAGCAGTCGGGACAGGGAGGGAGAAAAACTGTTTTTT
CASSRDREGEKLFF
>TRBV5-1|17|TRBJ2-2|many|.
TGCGCCAGCAGCTTAGATAGTAAGAGGGCGAACACCGGGGAGCTGTTTTTT
CASSLDSKRANTGELFF
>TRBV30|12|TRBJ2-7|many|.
TGTGCCTGGGGCAGGGCCCTAGGCGAGCAGTACTTC
CAWGRALGEQYF
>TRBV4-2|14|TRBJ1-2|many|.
TGTGCCAGCAGCCATGGAGACACAGGAGCTGGCTACACCTTC
CASSHGDTGAGYTF
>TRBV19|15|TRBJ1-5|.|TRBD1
TGTGCCAGCAGCCAAGCTACAGGGGACCTTCAGCCCCAGCATTTT
CASSQATGDLQPQHF
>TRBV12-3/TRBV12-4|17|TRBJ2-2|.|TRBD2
TGTGCCAGCAGTTTTCGAGCTAGCGGGAGATATGGCGGGGAGCTGTTTTTT
CASSFRASGRYGGELFF
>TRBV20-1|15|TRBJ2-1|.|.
TGCAGTGCTCACCTCGCCGGGACCTTCTACAATGAGCAGTTCTTC
CSAHLAGTFYNEQFF
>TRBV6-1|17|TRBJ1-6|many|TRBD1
TGTGCCAGCAGTGACGCGGCAGGGGGCATCGATAATTCACCCCTCCACTTT
CASSDAAGGIDNSPLHF
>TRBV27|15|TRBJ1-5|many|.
TGTGCCAGCAGTTTAAGGGCAGGTAACAATCAGCCCCAGCATTTT
CASSLRAGNNQPQHF
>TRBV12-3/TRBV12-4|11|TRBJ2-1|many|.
TGTGCCAGCAGTTTAGAGAGAAAGCAGTTCTTC
CASSLERKQFF
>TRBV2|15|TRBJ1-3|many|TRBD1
TGTGCCAGCAGTCCTGGACAGGGTAGAGGAAACACCATATATTTT
CASSPGQGRGNTIYF
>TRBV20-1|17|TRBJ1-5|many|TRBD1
TGCAGTGCTAGACCTATTGGACAGGGCTCAAGCAATCAGCCCCAGCATTTT
CSARPIGQGSSNQPQHF
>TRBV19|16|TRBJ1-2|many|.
TGTGCCAGTAGTATAGATGTCATTTTACCTCGATATGGCTACACCTTC
CASSIDVILPRYGYTF
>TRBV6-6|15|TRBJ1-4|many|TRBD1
TGTGCCAGCAGTTACTGGACAGGGTACAATGAAAAACTGTTTTTT
CASSYWTGYNEKLFF
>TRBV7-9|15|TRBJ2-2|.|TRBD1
TGTGCCAGCAGCCCAGACGGACAGGGAGGCGGGGAGCTGTTTTTT
CASSPDGQGGGELFF
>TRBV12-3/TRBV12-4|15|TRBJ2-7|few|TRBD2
TGTGCCAGCAGGCAAATGGGCGGGAGTTCTTACGAGCAGTACTTC
CASRQMGGSSYEQYF
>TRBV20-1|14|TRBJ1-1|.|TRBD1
TGCAGTGCTCACGCGCGGACAGGATCCACTGAAGCTTTCTTT
CSAHARTGSTEAFF
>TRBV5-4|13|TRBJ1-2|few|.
TGTGCCAGCAGCTTGTACAGTAACTATGGCTACACCTTC
CASSLYSNYGYTF
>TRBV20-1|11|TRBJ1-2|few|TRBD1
TGCAGTGCTCAAGACAGGGTTGGCTACACCTTC
CSAQDRVGYTF
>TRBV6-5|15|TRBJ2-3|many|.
TGTGCCAGCAGTTACTCGGGCAGTTCCACAGATACGCAGTATTTT
CASSYSGSSTDTQYF
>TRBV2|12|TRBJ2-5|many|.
TGTGCCAGCAAGTCTTCCAGGGAGACCCAGTACTTC
CASKSSRETQYF
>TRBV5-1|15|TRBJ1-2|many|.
TGCGCCAGCCGAATTAGGCCCACCTCTAACTATGGCTACACCTTC
CASRIRPTSNYGYTF
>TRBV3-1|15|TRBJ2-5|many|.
TGTGCCAGCAGCCACGCTCAGGGAGGCCAAGAGACCCAGTACTTC
CASSHAQGGQETQYF
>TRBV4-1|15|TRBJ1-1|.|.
TGCGCCAGCAGCCAAGCCGGCGTACTCCACACTGAAGCTTTCTTT
CASSQAGVLHTEAFF
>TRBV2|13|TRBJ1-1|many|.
TGTGCCAGCAAATTCCTCCCAGGAGCTGAAGCTTTCTTT
CASKFLPGAEAFF
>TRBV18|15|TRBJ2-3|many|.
TGTGCCAGCTCACCAAATACGGGGAGCACAGATACGCAGTATTTT
CASSPNTGSTDTQYF
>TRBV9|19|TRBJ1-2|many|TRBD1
TGTGCCAGCAGCGTAGCTACGGGGGACAGGGGGGGCCCTGTCTATGGCTACACCTTC
CASSVATGDRGGPVYGYTF
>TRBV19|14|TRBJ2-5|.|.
TGTGCCAGTAGCCCCACTCGTTCTAGGGAGACCCAGTACTTC
CASSPTRSRETQYF
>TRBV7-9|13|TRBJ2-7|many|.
TGTGCCAGCAGCTTTGGGGGGCCCTACGAGCAGTACTTC
CASSFGGPYEQYF
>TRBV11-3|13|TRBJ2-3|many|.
TGTGCCAGCAGCTACCGACCGACAGATACGCAGTATTTT
CASSYRPTDTQYF
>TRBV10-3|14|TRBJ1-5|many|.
TGTGCCATCAGTAAAGACACTTACAATCAGCCCCAGCATTTT
CAISKDTYNQPQHF
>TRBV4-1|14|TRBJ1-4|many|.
TGCGCCAGCAGCCAAAAGGGTGGGCCTGAAAAACTGTTTTTT
CASSQKGGPEKLFF
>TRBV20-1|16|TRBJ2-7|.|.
TGCAGTGCTAGCCCAACCCCGCGGGGAACGATCTACGAGCAGTACTTC
CSASPTPRGTIYEQYF
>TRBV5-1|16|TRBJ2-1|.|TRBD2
TGCGCCAGCAGCTTGGCCCCAGCGGGGGCATACAATGAGCAGTTCTTC
CASSLAPAGAYNEQFF
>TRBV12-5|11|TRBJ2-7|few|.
TGTGCTAGTGGTGTCTACTACGAGCAGTACTTC
CASGVYYEQYF
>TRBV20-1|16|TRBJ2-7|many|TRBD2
TGCAGTGCTCGACTAGCGGGAGGGTACGGCGGCCACGAGCAGTACTTC
CSARLAGGYGGHEQYF
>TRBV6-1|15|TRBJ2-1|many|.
TGTGCCAGCAGCCCCCGGAGGTCTAGGAACAATGAGCAGTTCTTC
CASSPRRSRNNEQFF
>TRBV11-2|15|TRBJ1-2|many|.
TGTGCCAGCAGCCCGACCCTAGCCACGGGCTATGGCTACACCTTC
CASSPTLATGYGYTF
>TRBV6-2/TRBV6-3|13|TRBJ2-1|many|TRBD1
TGTGCCACCACCCAGGGGGCAAACAATGAGCAGTTCTTC
CATTQGANNEQFF
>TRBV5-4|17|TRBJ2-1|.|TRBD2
TGTGCCAGCAGCACCCCCAAGGCTAGCGGGAGGCACAATGAGCAGTTCTTC
CASSTPKASGRHNEQFF
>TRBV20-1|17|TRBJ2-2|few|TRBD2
TGCAGTGCTAGGGGACTAGCGGGTCTGCCGAACACCGGGGAGCTGTTTTTT
CSARGLAGLPNTGELFF
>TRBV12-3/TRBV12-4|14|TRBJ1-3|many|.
TGTGCCAGCAGTCCAGCATCGGGAGGAAACACCATATATTTT
CASSPASGGNTIYF
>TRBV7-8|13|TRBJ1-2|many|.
TGTGCCAGCAGCTTAGGGGGGCTGTATGGCTACACCTTC
CASSLGGLYGYTF
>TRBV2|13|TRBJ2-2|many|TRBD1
TGTGCCAGCAGTTACAGGGGTGGCGGGGAGCTGTTTTTT
CASSYRGGGELFF
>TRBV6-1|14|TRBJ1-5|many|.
TGTGCCAGCAGTAGCGGGGCTCGAAATCAGCCCCAGCATTTT
CASSSGARNQPQHF
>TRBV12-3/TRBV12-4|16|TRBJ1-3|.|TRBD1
TGTGCCAGCAGTTTGAGGACAGGGTCCCCTGGAAACACCATATATTTT
CASSLRTGSPGNTIYF
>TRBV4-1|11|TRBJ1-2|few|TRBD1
TGCGCCAGCAGCCAAGAACAGGGGATCACCTTC
CASSQEQGITF
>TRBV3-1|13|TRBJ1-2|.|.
TGTGCCAGCAGCCAAAACGGGGACTATGGCTACACCTTC
CASSQNGDYGYTF